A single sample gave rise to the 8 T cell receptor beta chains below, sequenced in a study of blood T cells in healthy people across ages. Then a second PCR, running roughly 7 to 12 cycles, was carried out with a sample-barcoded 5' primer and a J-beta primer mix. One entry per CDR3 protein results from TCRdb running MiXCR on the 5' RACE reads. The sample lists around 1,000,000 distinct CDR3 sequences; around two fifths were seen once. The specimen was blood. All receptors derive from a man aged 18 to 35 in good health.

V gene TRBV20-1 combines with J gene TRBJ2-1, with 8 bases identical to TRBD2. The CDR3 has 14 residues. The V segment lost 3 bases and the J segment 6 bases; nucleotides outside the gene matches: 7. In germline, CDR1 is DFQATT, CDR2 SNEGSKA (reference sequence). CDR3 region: CSASGTRRSNEQFF. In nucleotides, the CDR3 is TGCAGTGCTAGTGGGACTAGGAGGTCCAATGAGCAGTTCTTC.

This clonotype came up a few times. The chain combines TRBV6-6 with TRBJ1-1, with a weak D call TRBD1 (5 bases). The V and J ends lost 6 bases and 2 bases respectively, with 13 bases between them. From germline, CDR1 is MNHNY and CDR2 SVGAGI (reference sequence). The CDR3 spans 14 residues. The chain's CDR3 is CASRPPGTNTEAFF. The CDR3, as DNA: TGTGCCAGCAGGCCGCCAGGGACCAACACTGAAGCTTTCTTT.

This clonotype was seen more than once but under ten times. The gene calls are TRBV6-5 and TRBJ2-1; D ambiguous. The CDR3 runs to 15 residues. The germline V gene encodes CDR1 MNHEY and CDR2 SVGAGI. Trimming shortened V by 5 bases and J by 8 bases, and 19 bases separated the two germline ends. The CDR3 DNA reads TGTGCCAGCAGTCCCGACATCTTGTCTCTTCATGAGCAGTTCTTC. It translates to CASSPDILSLHEQFF.

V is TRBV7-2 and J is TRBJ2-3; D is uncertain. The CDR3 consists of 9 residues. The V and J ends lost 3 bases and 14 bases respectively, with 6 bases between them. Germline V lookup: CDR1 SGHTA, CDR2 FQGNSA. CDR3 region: CASSFFGYF. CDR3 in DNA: TGTGCCAGCAGCTTCTTTGGGTATTTT. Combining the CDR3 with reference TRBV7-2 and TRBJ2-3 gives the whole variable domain GAGVSQSPSNKVTEKGKDVELRCDPISGHTALYWYRQSLGQGLEFLIYFQGNSAPDKSGLPSDRFSAERTGGSVSTLTIQRTQQEDSAVYLCASSFFGYFGPGTRLTVL.

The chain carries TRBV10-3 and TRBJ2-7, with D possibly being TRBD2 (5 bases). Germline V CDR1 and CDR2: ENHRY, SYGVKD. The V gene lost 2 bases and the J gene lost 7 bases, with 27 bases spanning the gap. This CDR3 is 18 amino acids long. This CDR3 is CAISEARDTSPAPNEQYF. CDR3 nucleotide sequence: TGTGCCATCAGTGAGGCGAGGGATACCTCACCTGCTCCTAATGAGCAGTACTTC.

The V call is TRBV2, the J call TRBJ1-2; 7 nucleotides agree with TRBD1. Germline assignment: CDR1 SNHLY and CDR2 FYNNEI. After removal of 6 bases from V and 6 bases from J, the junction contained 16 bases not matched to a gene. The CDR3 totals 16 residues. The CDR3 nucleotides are TGTGCCAGCAGCGTTTATACCTCCGGGACAGAGAATGGCTACACCTTC. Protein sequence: CASSVYTSGTENGYTF.

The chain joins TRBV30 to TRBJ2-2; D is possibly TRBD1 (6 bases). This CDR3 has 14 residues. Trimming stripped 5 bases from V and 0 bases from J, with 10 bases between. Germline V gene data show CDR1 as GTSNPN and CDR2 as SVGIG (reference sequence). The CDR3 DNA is TGTGCCTGGGACAGGACATCGAACACCGGGGAGCTGTTTTTT. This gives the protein CAWDRTSNTGELFF. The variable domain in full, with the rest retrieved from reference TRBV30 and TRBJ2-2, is SQTIHQWPATLVQPVGSPLSLECTVEGTSNPNLYWYRQAAGRGLQLLFYSVGIGQISSEVPQNLSASRPQDRQFILSSKKLLLSDSGFYLCAWDRTSNTGELFFGEGSRLTVL.

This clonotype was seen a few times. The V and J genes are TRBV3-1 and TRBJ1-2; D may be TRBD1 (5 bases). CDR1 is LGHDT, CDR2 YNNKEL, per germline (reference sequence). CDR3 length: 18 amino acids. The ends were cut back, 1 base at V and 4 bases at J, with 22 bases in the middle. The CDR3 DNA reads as TGTGCCAGCAGCCAAGGCCCCCGGGACTCCCGCTTGTTCTATGGCTACACCTTC. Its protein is CASSQGPRDSRLFYGYTF.